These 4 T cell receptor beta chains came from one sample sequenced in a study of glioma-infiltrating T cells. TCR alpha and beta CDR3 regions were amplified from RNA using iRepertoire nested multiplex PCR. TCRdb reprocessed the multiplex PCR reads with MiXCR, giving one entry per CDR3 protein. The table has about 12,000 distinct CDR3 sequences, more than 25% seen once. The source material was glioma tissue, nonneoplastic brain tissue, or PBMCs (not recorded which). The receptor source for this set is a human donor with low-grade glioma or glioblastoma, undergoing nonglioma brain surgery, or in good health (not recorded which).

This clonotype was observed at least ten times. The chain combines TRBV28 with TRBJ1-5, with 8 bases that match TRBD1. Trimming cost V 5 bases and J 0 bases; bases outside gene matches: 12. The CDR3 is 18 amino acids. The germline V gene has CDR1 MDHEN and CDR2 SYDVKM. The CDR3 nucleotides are TGTGCCAGCAGTCAAGGACAGGGACGAACGTATAGCAATCAGCCCCAGCATTTT. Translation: CASSQGQGRTYSNQPQHF. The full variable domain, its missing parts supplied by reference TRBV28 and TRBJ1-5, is DVKVTQSSRYLVKRTGEKVFLECVQDMDHENMFWYRQDPGLGLRLIYFSYDVKMKEKGDIPEGYSVSREKKERFSLILESASTNQTSMYLCASSQGQGRTYSNQPQHFGDGTRLSIL.

CDR3 coding DNA: TGTGCCAGCAGCTCGCAGGGGGCTGAAGCTTTCTTT. It encodes CASSSQGAEAFF. The rearrangement joins TRBV7-8 to TRBJ1-1; the match to TRBD1 covers 7 bases. This CDR3 is 12 amino acids long. The V gene end was trimmed by 4 bases and the J gene end by 6 bases; junction bases not matched to a gene: 2. Germline V gene data show CDR1 as SGHVS and CDR2 as FQNEAQ.

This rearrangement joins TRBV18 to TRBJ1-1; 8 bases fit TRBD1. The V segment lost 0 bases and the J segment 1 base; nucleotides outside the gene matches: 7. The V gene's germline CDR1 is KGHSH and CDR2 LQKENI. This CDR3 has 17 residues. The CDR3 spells CASSPPRRQGPNTEAFF. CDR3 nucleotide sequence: TGTGCCAGCTCACCACCGAGACGACAGGGGCCGAACACTGAAGCTTTCTTT.

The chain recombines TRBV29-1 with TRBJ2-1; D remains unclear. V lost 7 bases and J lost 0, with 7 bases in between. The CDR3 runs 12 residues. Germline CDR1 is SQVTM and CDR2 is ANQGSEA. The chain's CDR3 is CSADISYNEQFF. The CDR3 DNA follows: TGCAGCGCCGACATCTCCTACAATGAGCAGTTCTTC.